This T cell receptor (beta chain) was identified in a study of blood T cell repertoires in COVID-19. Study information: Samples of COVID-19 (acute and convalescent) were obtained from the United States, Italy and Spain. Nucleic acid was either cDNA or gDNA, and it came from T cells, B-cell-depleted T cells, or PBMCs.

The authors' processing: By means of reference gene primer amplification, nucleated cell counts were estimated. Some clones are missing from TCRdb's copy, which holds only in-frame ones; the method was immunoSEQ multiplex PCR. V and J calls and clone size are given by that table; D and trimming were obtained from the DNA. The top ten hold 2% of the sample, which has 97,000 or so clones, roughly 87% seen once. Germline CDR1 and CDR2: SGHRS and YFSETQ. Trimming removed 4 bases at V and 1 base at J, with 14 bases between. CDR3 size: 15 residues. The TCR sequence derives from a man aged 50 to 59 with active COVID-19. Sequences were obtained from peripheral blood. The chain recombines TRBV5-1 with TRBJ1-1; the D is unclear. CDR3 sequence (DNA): TGCGCCAGCAGCAGTGAGGGAAGTGAGAACACTGAAGCTTTCTTT. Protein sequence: CASSSEGSENTEAFF.